One and the same sample provided the 6 T cell receptor beta chains below, sequenced in a study of T cells after yellow fever vaccination. TCRdb analysed the 5' RACE reads with MiXCR anew, one entry per CDR3 protein. Altogether 200,000 or so distinct CDR3 sequences are present, 6% to 8% being singletons, with the ten largest covering more than 1%. This sample comprised CD4+ T cells sorted from PBMCs, obtained on the day of the yellow fever booster vaccination. These receptors originate from a young man who received the YFV17D yellow fever vaccine.

There are many counts of this clonotype. The V and J genes are TRBV28 and TRBJ2-1; 15 bases align to TRBD2. CDR1 is MDHEN and CDR2 is SYDVKM in the germline V gene. With 5 bases clipped from V and 0 bases from J, the junction kept 5 bases outside the gene matches. The CDR3 covers 18 residues. The CDR3 coding sequence is TGTGCCAGCAGTCCGGGGACTAGCGGGGGGAGCTCCTACAATGAGCAGTTCTTC. Translation: CASSPGTSGGSSYNEQFF. The variable domain in full, with the rest retrieved from reference TRBV28 and TRBJ2-1, is DVKVTQSSRYLVKRTGEKVFLECVQDMDHENMFWYRQDPGLGLRLIYFSYDVKMKEKGDIPEGYSVSREKKERFSLILESASTNQTSMYLCASSPGTSGGSSYNEQFFGPGTRLTVL.

The chain couples TRBV19 to TRBJ1-6; D is undetermined. V lost 3 bases, J lost 10 bases, and 13 bases lay in between. The CDR3 is 14 residues long. The germline CDR1 and CDR2 sequences are LNHDA and SQIVND (reference sequence). The CDR3 here is CASSMVFTQSPLHF. As DNA, the CDR3 is TGTGCCAGTAGTATGGTCTTTACGCAGTCACCCCTCCACTTT.

This clonotype was counted a few times. The chain couples TRBV28 to TRBJ1-6; the D gene is possibly TRBD1 (5 bases). Germline values: CDR1 MDHEN, CDR2 SYDVKM. Trimming removed 6 bases at V and 8 bases at J, with 14 bases between. This CDR3 region has 14 residues. In DNA form, the CDR3 reads TGTGCCAGCAGCCTCGGACAAACTGATTCACCCCTCCACTTT. This encodes CASSLGQTDSPLHF.

This clonotype was seen a handful of times. This rearrangement joins TRBV12-3 or TRBV12-4 to TRBJ1-2, with D possibly TRBD1 on 6 matching bases. The CDR3 is made up of 13 amino acids. Trimming removed 7 bases from V and 4 bases from J, with 13 bases in between. In DNA, the CDR3 is TGTGCCAGCACCGAGGGGGGTTTCTATGGCTACACCTTC. Encoded protein: CASTEGGFYGYTF.

The V gene is TRBV6-5, the J gene TRBJ2-7; D uncertain. The CDR3 contains 12 residues. Germline V gene sequence: CDR1 MNHEY, CDR2 SVGAGI. Trimming cost V 11 bases and J 3 bases, with 14 bases left between them. CDR3 in amino acids: CARGGPNYEQYF. The CDR3 DNA follows: TGTGCCCGCGGTGGCCCGAACTACGAGCAGTACTTC.

In its sample, this clonotype was seen a few times. The V gene is TRBV20-1, the J gene TRBJ2-1, with 16 bases aligning to TRBD2. Germline CDR1 and CDR2: DFQATT and SNEGSKA (reference sequence). The CDR3 is 16 amino acids. V was clipped by 3 bases and J by 12 bases; unmatched bases: 11. CDR3 residues: CSASPEGLAGGPGQFF. CDR3 DNA sequence: TGCAGTGCTAGCCCCGAGGGACTAGCGGGAGGGCCGGGGCAGTTCTTC.